The 29 T cell receptor beta chains reported below all come from one sample, sequenced in a study of T cell changes during pregnancy in multiple sclerosis. Sequencing used immunoSEQ multiplex PCR; TCRdb keeps in-frame clones, though not all of them. This table has around 100,000 clones, approximately 90% appearing once. This specimen was peripheral blood, taken after pregnancy. The receptor source for this set is a female donor with multiple sclerosis, enrolled in a pregnancy study.

This clone was seen just once. The chain employs TRBV2 and TRBJ1-1; D gene unclear. This CDR3 contains 13 residues. Trimming took off 4 bases at V and 0 bases at J, with 6 bases between the two ends. Germline CDR1 is SNHLY and CDR2 is FYNNEI. CDR3 in amino acids: CASSGDMNTEAFF. CDR3 coding DNA: TGTGCCAGCAGTGGCGATATGAACACTGAAGCTTTCTTT.

The chain couples TRBV2 to TRBJ2-3; D perhaps matches TRBD1 (6 bases). CDR3 size: 15 residues. CDR1 is SNHLY, CDR2 FYNNEI, per germline. Trimming stripped 3 bases from V and 0 bases from J, with 10 bases between. For the CDR3, the DNA is TGTGCCAGCAGTGAGGAGCAGGGGAGCACAGATACGCAGTATTTT. Amino acids: CASSEEQGSTDTQYF. Full variable domain (remainder filled in from reference TRBV2 and TRBJ2-3): EPEVTQTPSHQVTQMGQEVILRCVPISNHLYFYWYRQILGQKVEFLVSFYNNEISEKSEIFDDQFSVERPDGSNFTLKIRSTKLEDSAMYFCASSEEQGSTDTQYFGPGTRLTVL.

The chain recombines TRBV15 with TRBJ2-3; no clear D gene. V lost 1 base and J lost 6, with 8 bases in between. Germline CDR1 reads LNHNV; CDR2 reads YYDKDF (reference sequence). The CDR3 covers 13 residues. The CDR3 DNA is TGTGCCACCAGCAGAGGAGGTTGGGATACGCAGTATTTT. Translated, it gives CATSRGGWDTQYF.

V gene TRBV20-1 combines with J gene TRBJ1-5, with D unclear. Germline V gene lookup returns CDR1 DFQATT and CDR2 SNEGSKA (reference sequence). V lost 6 bases to trimming and J lost 4 bases, with 7 bases between them. CDR3 length equals 11 residues. The CDR3 DNA is TGCAGTGCCCGAGGGAATCAGCCCCAGCATTTT. This gives the protein CSARGNQPQHF.

In this sample, this clone turned up once. This sequence joins TRBV18 and TRBJ2-1, with D perhaps matching TRBD1 (5 bases). CDR1 and CDR2 from the germline V gene are KGHSH and LQKENI. The CDR3 consists of 16 residues. Trimming shortened V by 2 bases and J by 2 bases, and 13 bases separated the two germline ends. CDR3 sequence: CASSPLRGLAYNEQFF. The CDR3, as DNA: TGTGCCAGCTCACCATTAAGGGGATTGGCCTACAATGAGCAGTTCTTC.

The V gene is TRBV9, the J gene TRBJ1-1; 7 nucleotides line up with TRBD1. With V trimmed by 1 base and J by 1 base, 7 bases remained unmatched. Germline CDR1 reads SGDLS; CDR2 reads YYNGEE. This CDR3 region has 16 residues. The CDR3 nucleotides read TGTGCCAGCAGCGTATCCCCCCGGACAGGGAACACTGAAGCTTTCTTT. This codes for CASSVSPRTGNTEAFF.

V is TRBV6-1 and J is TRBJ2-7; 9 bases are a match to TRBD1. Trimming at V came to 3 bases and at J to 6 bases, leaving 9 bases not matched to a gene. Germline loops: CDR1 MNHNS, CDR2 SASEGT. CDR3 length: 15 residues. CDR3 sequence reads: CASSDYGTGYFEQYF. The DNA of the CDR3 is TGTGCCAGCAGTGACTACGGGACAGGGTACTTCGAGCAGTACTTC.

In the case of this clone: A much larger clone differs by one base, so this may be a read error. V and J are TRBV7-2 and TRBJ1-2; D gene ambiguous. The CDR3 totals 13 residues. V was pared by 1 base and J by 2 bases, with 5 bases between. Germline lookup yields CDR1 SGHTA and CDR2 FQGNSA. CDR3 bases: TGTGCCAGCAGCTTAGGCGGGAACTATGGCTACACCTTC. This gives the protein CASSLGGNYGYTF. The full variable domain, in which reference TRBV7-2 and TRBJ1-2 provide the parts outside the CDR3, is GAGVSQSPSNKVTEKGKDVELRCDPISGHTALYWYRQSLGQGLEFLIYFQGNSAPDKSGLPSDRFSAERTGGSVSTLTIQRTQQEDSAVYLCASSLGGNYGYTFGSGTRLTVV.

The rearrangement joins TRBV4-3 to TRBJ2-7, with TRBD1 matching 8 bases. After removal of 3 bases from V and 3 bases from J, the junction contained 4 bases not matched to a gene. The CDR3 runs 14 residues. Germline-derived CDR1 and CDR2 are LGHNA and YSLEER. The CDR3 coding sequence is TGCGCCAGCAGCCAGGACAGGGACAACTACGAGCAGTACTTC. Protein: CASSQDRDNYEQYF.

The V call is TRBV6-1, the J call TRBJ2-1, with TRBD2 identical over 10 bases. The junction had 8 bases not matched to a gene; V was cut back by 4 bases and J by 5 bases. Germline V gene sequence: CDR1 MNHNS, CDR2 SASEGT. The CDR3 extends over 16 amino acids. The CDR3 protein is CASSALAGVSHNEQFF. The CDR3 DNA follows: TGTGCCAGCAGTGCCCTAGCGGGAGTTTCCCACAATGAGCAGTTCTTC.

This rearrangement joins TRBV5-1 to TRBJ1-1; tentatively, D is TRBD1 (6 bases). The CDR3 has 14 amino acids. The V gene's germline CDR1 is SGHRS and CDR2 YFSETQ. V lost 4 bases and J lost 4, with 14 bases in between. The CDR3 region has the DNA TGCGCCAGCAGCAACAGGGTATCGGGCACTGAAGCTTTCTTT. Protein product: CASSNRVSGTEAFF. Full variable domain (remainder filled in from reference TRBV5-1 and TRBJ1-1): KAGVTQTPRYLIKTRGQQVTLSCSPISGHRSVSWYQQTPGQGLQFLFEYFSETQRNKGNFPGRFSGRQFSNSRSEMNVSTLELGDSALYLCASSNRVSGTEAFFGQGTRLTVV.

V is TRBV6-4 and J is TRBJ1-5, with D possibly being TRBD1 (5 bases). Germline CDR1 reads MRHNA; CDR2 reads SNTAGT. The CDR3 is 16 amino acids. V was shortened by 6 bases and J by 2 bases, with 17 bases between the two germline ends. The CDR3 coding sequence is TGTGCCAGCAGGTTTCCCCCCAGGGAACGCAATCAGCCCCAGCATTTT. This sequence encodes CASRFPPRERNQPQHF.

The gene calls are TRBV10-3 and TRBJ1-1; TRBD1 aligns across 7 bases. V was clipped by 8 bases and J by 3 bases; unmatched bases: 12. This CDR3 is 15 amino acids long. The germline CDR1 and CDR2 sequences are ENHRY and SYGVKD. The CDR3 sequence: CAIRGQDGQDTEAFF. The CDR3 coding sequence is TGTGCCATCCGCGGACAGGACGGTCAGGACACTGAAGCTTTCTTT.

This rearrangement joins TRBV4-1 to TRBJ2-2; D is perhaps TRBD2 (5 bases). V gave up 2 bases and J gave up 5 bases, with 9 bases separating them. CDR3 length: 14 residues. CDR1 MGHRA and CDR2 YSYEKL come from the germline V gene. CDR3 sequence: CASSQPTGTGELFF. CDR3 nucleotide sequence: TGCGCCAGCAGCCAACCTACGGGGACCGGGGAGCTGTTTTTT.

This chain links TRBV7-9 with TRBJ1-2, with TRBD1 identical over 7 bases. Germline assignment: CDR1 SEHNR and CDR2 FQNEAQ (reference sequence). The junction had 12 bases not matched to a gene; V was cut back by 4 bases and J by 4 bases. The CDR3 totals 16 residues. CDR3 DNA sequence: TGTGCCAGCAGCTCTGGCCAGGGACAGCAGTTCTATGGCTACACCTTC. This gives the protein CASSSGQGQQFYGYTF.

This chain joins TRBV19 and TRBJ2-3; 10 bases are a match to TRBD2. The CDR3 contains 19 residues. Germline assignment: CDR1 LNHDA and CDR2 SQIVND (reference sequence). The ends lost 4 bases at V and 2 bases at J; junction bases unmatched: 15. The CDR3 loop is CASSSISVAGGFPTDTQYF. Here the CDR3 DNA reads TGTGCCAGTAGTAGCATTTCGGTAGCGGGAGGATTCCCCACAGATACGCAGTATTTT.

The gene calls are TRBV25-1 and TRBJ2-3; D call uncertain. The CDR3 runs 14 residues. The V end lost 8 bases, the J end lost 4 bases, and 16 bases lay between the germline ends. Germline-derived CDR1 and CDR2 are MGHDK and SYGVNS. The CDR3 region has the DNA TGTGCCAGCCAGAGGTCGGCCTTACCAGATACGCAGTATTTT. This sequence encodes CASQRSALPDTQYF.

This clone was seen only once. The chain joins TRBV18 to TRBJ1-3; D remains unclear. The germline V and J ends were trimmed by 2 bases and 4 bases, with 12 bases remaining between them. Germline lookup yields CDR1 KGHSH and CDR2 LQKENI. The CDR3 sequence is 15 residues long. The CDR3 spells CASSPSIAVGNTIYF. CDR3 bases: TGTGCCAGCTCACCAAGTATAGCAGTCGGAAACACCATATATTTT.

V is TRBV4-1 and J is TRBJ2-7; TRBD2 aligns across 13 bases. CDR1 MGHRA and CDR2 YSYEKL come from the germline V gene. This CDR3 has 15 residues. V was pared by 1 base and J by 5 bases, with 2 bases of the junction left unmatched. The CDR3 DNA follows: TGCGCCAGCAGCCAAGGGACTAGCGGGAGCGACGAGCAGTACTTC. This encodes CASSQGTSGSDEQYF.

This chain joins TRBV7-8 and TRBJ2-7, with 8 bases identical to TRBD1. This CDR3 spans 14 amino acids. V gave up 5 bases and J gave up 3 bases; unmatched junction bases: 6. CDR1 SGHVS and CDR2 FQNEAQ come from the germline V gene. As DNA, the CDR3 is TGTGCCAGCAGCGCCGGGACAGGTTACTACGAGCAGTACTTC. Protein sequence: CASSAGTGYYEQYF.

The chain combines TRBV6-1 with TRBJ2-1; D possibly corresponds to TRBD2 (7 bases). The CDR3 is made up of 17 amino acids. V was clipped by 2 bases and J by 0 bases, with 14 bases between them. Germline CDR1 is MNHNS and CDR2 is SASEGT. The CDR3 is CASSERGGGTSYNEQFF. CDR3 nucleotide sequence: TGTGCCAGCAGTGAAAGGGGGGGCGGAACCTCCTACAATGAGCAGTTCTTC.

The rearrangement links TRBV10-3 to TRBJ2-2; D is perhaps TRBD1 (5 bases). Trimming shortened V by 3 bases and J by 4 bases, and 12 bases separated the two germline ends. This CDR3 comprises 15 residues. The germline gives CDR1 ENHRY, CDR2 SYGVKD. CDR3 sequence reads: CAISEGVLTTGELFF. CDR3 coding DNA: TGTGCCATCAGTGAAGGGGTTCTGACCACCGGGGAGCTGTTTTTT.

This chain uses TRBV10-2 with TRBJ2-5; weak D call: TRBD2 (5 bases). Germline CDR1 WSHSY, CDR2 SAAADI. CDR3 length: 15 amino acids. The V end was cut by 2 bases, the J end by 9 bases, with 19 bases between. CDR3 in amino acids: CASSELPQASGAQYF. CDR3 in DNA: TGCGCCAGCAGTGAGCTTCCGCAGGCCTCCGGGGCCCAGTACTTC.

The chain joins TRBV28 to TRBJ1-4; D not certain. The CDR3 extends over 17 amino acids. Germline CDR1 and CDR2: MDHEN and SYDVKM. With 6 bases removed from V and 0 bases from J, the gap between germline ends came to 17 bases. The CDR3 nucleotides read TGTGCCAGCAGGCCCCACTTTACAGCCGCAACTAATGAAAAACTGTTTTTT. Its translation is CASRPHFTAATNEKLFF.

The chain recombines TRBV30 with TRBJ1-5, with D possibly being TRBD1 (5 bases). CDR1 and CDR2 from the germline V gene are GTSNPN and SVGIG (reference sequence). The CDR3 covers 14 residues. The V and J ends lost 0 bases and 6 bases respectively, with 12 bases between them. CDR3: CAWSVRGGSQPQHF. In DNA, the CDR3 is TGTGCCTGGAGTGTACGGGGGGGGAGTCAGCCCCAGCATTTT.

The chain links TRBV7-9 to TRBJ2-1, with 12 bases fitting TRBD2. Germline CDR1 is SEHNR and CDR2 is FQNEAQ (reference sequence). V was clipped by 5 bases and J by 9 bases; unmatched bases: 8. The CDR3 covers 15 residues. This chain's CDR3 is CASSPLAGGRVEQFF. The CDR3, as DNA: TGTGCCAGCAGCCCCCTAGCGGGAGGGCGCGTTGAGCAGTTCTTC.

The chain uses TRBV12-5 and TRBJ1-2; D is possibly TRBD1 (5 bases). The germline V and J ends were trimmed by 3 bases and 1 base, with 12 bases remaining between them. This CDR3 has 15 amino acids. Germline V lookup: CDR1 LGHNT, CDR2 FRNRAP. In DNA form, the CDR3 reads TGTGCTAGTGGTTTAGGGCAGGGAGGTAACTATGGCTACACCTTC. Translating it yields CASGLGQGGNYGYTF. Full variable domain (rest looked up from reference TRBV12-5 and TRBJ1-2): DARVTQTPRHKVTEMGQEVTMRCQPILGHNTVFWYRQTMMQGLELLAYFRNRAPLDDSGMPKDRFSAEMPDATLATLKIQPSEPRDSAVYFCASGLGQGGNYGYTFGSGTRLTVV.

A single count supports this clone. V gene TRBV27 combines with J gene TRBJ2-1, with TRBD2 matching over 8 bases. Germline V gene data show CDR1 as MNHEY and CDR2 as SMNVEV (reference sequence). With V trimmed by 4 bases and J by 0 bases, 11 bases remained unmatched. The CDR3 sequence is 18 residues long. The CDR3 bases are TGTGCCAGCAGTTCTAGCGGGCCCCGCCCAGGCTCCTACAATGAGCAGTTCTTC. Protein sequence: CASSSSGPRPGSYNEQFF.

This sequence joins TRBV5-1 and TRBJ2-1, with D possibly matching TRBD2 (6 bases). The CDR3 is 15 residues long. In germline, CDR1 is SGHRS, CDR2 YFSETQ. V gave up 0 bases and J gave up 5 bases, with 12 bases separating them. The CDR3 DNA reads TGCGCCAGCAGCTTGGACGGGAGTCACCACAATGAGCAGTTCTTC. Its translation is CASSLDGSHHNEQFF.